This TCR beta chain was found in a study of molecular identifiers for immune sequencing clone quantification. From 20,000 to 1,000,000 sorted cells, naive CD8 libraries were generated with 10%, 30% or 50% RNA. The table lists this clonotype with many counts. Its specificity is not known. TCR libraries were built in bulk with a published protocol and specific TCR primers. TCRdb re-called the PCR reads through MiXCR, storing one row per CDR3 protein. This table has over 300,000 distinct CDR3 sequences, 24% appearing once. The germline V gene encodes CDR1 SGHRS and CDR2 YFSETQ. The CDR3 sequence is 15 residues long. Unmatched junction bases numbered 5, after V lost 1 base and J lost 5 bases. Study results and caveats: Even with about a million naive cells present, spiked Jurkat TCR RNA from one cell was reportedly detectable.

The receptor's source is a human donor in good health. Some libraries in this study had Jurkat cell RNA spiked in. The sample comprised naive CD8+ T cells from blood, with Jurkat cell RNA spiked in. Subset indicated: FACS-sorted CD8+CD4-CCR7+CD45RA+ naive T cells. This chain links TRBV5-1 with TRBJ2-4, with 8 bases fitting TRBD1. The chain's CDR3 is CASSLPTGVENIQYF. In DNA, the CDR3 is TGCGCCAGCAGCTTGCCGACAGGGGTTGAAAACATTCAGTACTTC. Based on the CDR3 plus reference TRBV5-1 and TRBJ2-4, the full variable domain is KAGVTQTPRYLIKTRGQQVTLSCSPISGHRSVSWYQQTPGQGLQFLFEYFSETQRNKGNFPGRFSGRQFSNSRSEMNVSTLELGDSALYLCASSLPTGVENIQYFGAGTRLSVL.